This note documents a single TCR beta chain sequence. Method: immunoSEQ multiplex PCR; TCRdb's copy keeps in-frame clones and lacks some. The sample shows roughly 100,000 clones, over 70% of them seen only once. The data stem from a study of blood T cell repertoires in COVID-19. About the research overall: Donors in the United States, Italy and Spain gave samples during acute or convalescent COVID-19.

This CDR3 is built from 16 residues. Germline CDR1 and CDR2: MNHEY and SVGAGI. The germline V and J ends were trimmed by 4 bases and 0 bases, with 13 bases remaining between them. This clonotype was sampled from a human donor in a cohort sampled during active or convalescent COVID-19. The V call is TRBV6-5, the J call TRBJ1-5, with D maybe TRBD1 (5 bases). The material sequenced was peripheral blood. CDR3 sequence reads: CASSSQGLGSNQPQHF. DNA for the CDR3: TGTGCCAGCAGTTCCCAGGGTTTGGGTAGCAATCAGCCCCAGCATTTT.